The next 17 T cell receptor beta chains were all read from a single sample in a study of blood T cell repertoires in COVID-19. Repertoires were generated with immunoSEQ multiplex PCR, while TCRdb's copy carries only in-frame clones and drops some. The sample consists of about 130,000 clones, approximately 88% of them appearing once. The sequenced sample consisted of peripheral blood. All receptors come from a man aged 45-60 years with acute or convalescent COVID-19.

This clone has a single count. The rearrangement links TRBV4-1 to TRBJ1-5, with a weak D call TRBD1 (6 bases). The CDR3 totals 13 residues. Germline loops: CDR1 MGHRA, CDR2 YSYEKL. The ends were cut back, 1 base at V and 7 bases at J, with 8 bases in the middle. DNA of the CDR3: TGCGCCAGCAGCCAAGGGGGGGGCCAGCCCCAGCATTTT. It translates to CASSQGGGQPQHF.

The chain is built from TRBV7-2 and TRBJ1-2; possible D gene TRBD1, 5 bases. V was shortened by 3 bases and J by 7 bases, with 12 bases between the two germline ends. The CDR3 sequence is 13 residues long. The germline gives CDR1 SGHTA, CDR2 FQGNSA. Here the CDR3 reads CASSLGGSGGYTF. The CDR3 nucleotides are TGTGCCAGCAGCTTGGGGGGGAGTGGTGGCTACACCTTC. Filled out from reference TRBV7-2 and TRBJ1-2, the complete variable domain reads GAGVSQSPSNKVTEKGKDVELRCDPISGHTALYWYRQSLGQGLEFLIYFQGNSAPDKSGLPSDRFSAERTGGSVSTLTIQRTQQEDSAVYLCASSLGGSGGYTFGSGTRLTVV.

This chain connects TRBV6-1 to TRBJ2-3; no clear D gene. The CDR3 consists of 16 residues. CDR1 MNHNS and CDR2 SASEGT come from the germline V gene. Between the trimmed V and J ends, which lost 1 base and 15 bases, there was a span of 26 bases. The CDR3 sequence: CASSEGRRATSLMEYF. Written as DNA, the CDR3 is TGTGCCAGCAGTGAAGGTCGGCGAGCGACTTCTCTTATGGAATATTTT.

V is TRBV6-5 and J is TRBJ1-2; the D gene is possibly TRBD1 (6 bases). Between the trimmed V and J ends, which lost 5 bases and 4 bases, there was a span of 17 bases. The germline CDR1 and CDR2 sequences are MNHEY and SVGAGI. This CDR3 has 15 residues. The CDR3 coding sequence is TGTGCCAGCAGTCAAAGCTTAACAGGGAGCTATGGCTACACCTTC. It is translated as CASSQSLTGSYGYTF.

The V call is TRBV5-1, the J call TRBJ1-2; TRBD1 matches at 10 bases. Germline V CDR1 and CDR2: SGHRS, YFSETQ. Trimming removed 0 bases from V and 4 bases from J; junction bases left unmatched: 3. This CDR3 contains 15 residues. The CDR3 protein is CASSLGQGATYGYTF. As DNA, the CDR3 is TGCGCCAGCAGCTTGGGACAGGGGGCGACCTATGGCTACACCTTC.

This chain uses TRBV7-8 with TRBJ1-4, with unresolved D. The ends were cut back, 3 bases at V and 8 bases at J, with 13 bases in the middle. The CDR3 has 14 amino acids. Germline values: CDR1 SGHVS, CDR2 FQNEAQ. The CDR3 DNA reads TGTGCCAGCAGCTTCGAGGGATTCCGGGAAAAACTGTTTTTT. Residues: CASSFEGFREKLFF.

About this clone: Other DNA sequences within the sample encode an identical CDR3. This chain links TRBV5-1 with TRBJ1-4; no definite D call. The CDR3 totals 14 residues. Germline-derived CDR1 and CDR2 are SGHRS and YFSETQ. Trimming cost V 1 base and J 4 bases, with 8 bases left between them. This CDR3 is CASSLLADNEKLFF. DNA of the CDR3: TGCGCCAGCAGCTTGTTGGCGGATAATGAAAAACTGTTTTTT. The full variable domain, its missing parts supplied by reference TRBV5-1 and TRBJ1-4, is KAGVTQTPRYLIKTRGQQVTLSCSPISGHRSVSWYQQTPGQGLQFLFEYFSETQRNKGNFPGRFSGRQFSNSRSEMNVSTLELGDSALYLCASSLLADNEKLFFGSGTQLSVL.

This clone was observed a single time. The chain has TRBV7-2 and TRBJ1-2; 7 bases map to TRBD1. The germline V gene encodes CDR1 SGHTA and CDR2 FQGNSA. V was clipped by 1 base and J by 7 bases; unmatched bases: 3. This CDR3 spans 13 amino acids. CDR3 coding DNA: TGTGCCAGCAGCTTAGACAGGGGAGGTGGCTACACCTTC. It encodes CASSLDRGGGYTF.

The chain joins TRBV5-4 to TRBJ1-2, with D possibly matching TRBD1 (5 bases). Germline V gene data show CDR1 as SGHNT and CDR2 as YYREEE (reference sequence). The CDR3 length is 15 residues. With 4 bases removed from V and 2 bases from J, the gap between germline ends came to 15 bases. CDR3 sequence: CASSPGGRANYGYTF. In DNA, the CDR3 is TGTGCCAGCAGCCCCGGGGGAAGGGCGAACTATGGCTACACCTTC.

The CDR3 DNA reads as TGTGCCAGTAGTAAAAACCTCCTGAGGAGCTCCTACAATGAGCAGTTCTTC. As protein: CASSKNLLRSSYNEQFF. The gene calls are TRBV19 and TRBJ2-1; D not certain. Germline lookup yields CDR1 LNHDA and CDR2 SQIVND (reference sequence). This CDR3 contains 17 residues. V dropped 4 bases and J dropped 0 bases, with 16 bases sitting between them. The whole variable domain, filled in from reference TRBV19 and TRBJ2-1, reads DGGITQSPKYLFRKEGQNVTLSCEQNLNHDAMYWYRQDPGQGLRLIYYSQIVNDFQKGDIAEGYSVSREKKESFPLTVTSAQKNPTAFYLCASSKNLLRSSYNEQFFGPGTRLTVL.

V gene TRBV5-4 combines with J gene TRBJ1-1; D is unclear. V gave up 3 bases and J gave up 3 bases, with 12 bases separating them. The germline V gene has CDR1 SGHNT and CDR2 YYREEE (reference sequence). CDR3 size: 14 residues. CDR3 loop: CASSSSYSYTEAFF. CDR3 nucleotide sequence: TGTGCCAGCAGCTCGTCGTACAGCTACACTGAAGCTTTCTTT.

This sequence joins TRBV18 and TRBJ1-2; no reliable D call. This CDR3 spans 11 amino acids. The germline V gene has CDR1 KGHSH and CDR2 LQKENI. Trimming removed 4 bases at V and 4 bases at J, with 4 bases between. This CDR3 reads CASSRGYGYTF. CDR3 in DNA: TGTGCCAGCTCACGAGGCTATGGCTACACCTTC.

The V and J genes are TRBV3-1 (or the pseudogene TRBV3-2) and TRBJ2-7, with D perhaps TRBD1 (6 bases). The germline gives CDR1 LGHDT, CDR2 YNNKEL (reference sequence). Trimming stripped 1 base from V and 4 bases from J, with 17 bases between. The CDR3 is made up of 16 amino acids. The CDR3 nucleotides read TGTGCCAGCAGCCAAGTACAGGGCCTGAAGAGGTACGAGCAGTACTTC. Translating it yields CASSQVQGLKRYEQYF.

Here the CDR3 reads CASRGTGSLNTEAFF. CDR3 DNA sequence: TGTGCCAGCAGAGGGACAGGGAGTCTGAACACTGAAGCTTTCTTT. V gene TRBV7-2 combines with J gene TRBJ1-1; 9 nucleotides align to TRBD1. The CDR3 runs to 15 residues. V lost 6 bases and J lost 0; bases outside the gene matches: 5. In germline, CDR1 is SGHTA, CDR2 FQGNSA. Using reference TRBV7-2 and TRBJ1-1 for the parts outside the CDR3, the full variable domain is GAGVSQSPSNKVTEKGKDVELRCDPISGHTALYWYRQSLGQGLEFLIYFQGNSAPDKSGLPSDRFSAERTGGSVSTLTIQRTQQEDSAVYLCASRGTGSLNTEAFFGQGTRLTVV.

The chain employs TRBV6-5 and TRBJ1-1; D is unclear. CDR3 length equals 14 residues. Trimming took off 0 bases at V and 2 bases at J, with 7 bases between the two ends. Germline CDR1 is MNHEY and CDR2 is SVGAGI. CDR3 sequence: CASSYSPTNTEAFF. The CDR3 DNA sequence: TGTGCCAGCAGTTACTCACCTACCAACACTGAAGCTTTCTTT.

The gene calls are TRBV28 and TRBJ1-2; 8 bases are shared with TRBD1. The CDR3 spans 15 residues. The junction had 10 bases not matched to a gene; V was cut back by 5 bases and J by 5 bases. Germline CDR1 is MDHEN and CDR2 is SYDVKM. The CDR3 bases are TGTGCCAGCAGTATCGGACAGGGAGCTTGGTATGGCTACACCTTC. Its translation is CASSIGQGAWYGYTF.

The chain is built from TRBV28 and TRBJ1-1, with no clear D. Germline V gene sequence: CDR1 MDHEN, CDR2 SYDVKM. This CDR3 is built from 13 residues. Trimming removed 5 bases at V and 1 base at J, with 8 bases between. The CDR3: CASSPTRNTEAFF. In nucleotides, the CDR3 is TGTGCCAGCAGTCCAACGAGGAACACTGAAGCTTTCTTT.